The source of this T cell receptor beta chain is a study of low-dose radiotherapy and immunotherapy resistance in tumors. Time point indicated: after trial treatment. Treatment meaning: LDRT plus nivolumab, ipilimumab, low-dose cyclophosphamide and aspirin (RACIN trial). The CDR3 covers 16 residues. V trimming: 0 bases; J trimming: 3 bases; junction bases outside the gene matches: 6. CDR1 and CDR2 (germline): SGHNT, YYREEE (reference sequence). cDNA synthesis used a TRAV/TRBV-specific primer set for both chains. A roughly 19-cycle PCR with a constant-region primer and V-primer adapter amplified TCRs. TCRdb itself ran the reads through MiXCR, one entry per CDR3 protein. The table has tens of thousands of distinct CDR3 sequences, around a sixth seen once. The table lists this clonotype with many counts.

The material was PBMCs, obtained after low-dose radiotherapy plus immunotherapy. The source is a male donor with prostate cancer. The V gene is TRBV5-4, the J gene TRBJ2-4; 7 bases agree with TRBD1. CDR3 residues: CASSLGSDRVKNIQYF. The CDR3, as DNA: TGTGCCAGCAGCTTGGGTAGTGACAGGGTCAAAAACATTCAGTACTTC.